This is a list of T cell receptor beta chains from one sample in a study of identical twins. A single record per CDR3 protein comes from TCRdb applying MiXCR to the 5' RACE reads. This repertoire shows approximately 680,000 distinct CDR3 sequences, less than 9% found once; its top ten account for roughly 1.5%. A further study also used this sample, focusing on yellow fever vaccine responses in identical twins.

The source material was PBMCs. The receptors shown here come from a woman between 18 and 30 years old in good health. Each CDR3 is given with its conserved first and last residue. The D gene is left open where the match is weak. Size values are once, few and many counts, or a class for expanded clones, and some rows have none.

clone size: few; D gene: TRBD2; J gene: TRBJ2-3; V gene: TRBV29-1; CDR3 length: 16; CDR3 protein: CSVRLMTSGRGDTQYF; CDR3 DNA: TGCAGCGTACGGCTCATGACTAGCGGGAGAGGAGATACGCAGTATTTT
clone size: few; D gene: -; J gene: TRBJ2-2; V gene: TRBV6-2/TRBV6-3; CDR3 length: 14; CDR3 protein: CASRRLTTTGELFF; CDR3 DNA: TGTGCCAGCAGAAGACTCACGACCACCGGGGAGCTGTTTTTT
clone size: few; D gene: -; J gene: TRBJ2-1; V gene: TRBV12-3/TRBV12-4; CDR3 length: 17; CDR3 protein: CASSLKQGEWAYNEQFF; CDR3 DNA: TGTGCCAGCAGTTTAAAACAGGGAGAATGGGCCTACAATGAGCAGTTCTTC
clone size: few; D gene: TRBD2; J gene: TRBJ2-1; V gene: TRBV15; CDR3 length: 16; CDR3 protein: CATADRLAGIYNEQFF; CDR3 DNA: TGTGCCACAGCTGACCGACTAGCGGGGATCTACAATGAGCAGTTCTTC
clone size: -; D gene: TRBD1; J gene: TRBJ2-2; V gene: TRBV18; CDR3 length: 17; CDR3 protein: CASSPFRTGSNTGELFF; CDR3 DNA: TGTGCCAGCTCACCATTTCGGACAGGCTCGAACACCGGGGAGCTGTTTTTT
clone size: many; D gene: TRBD2; J gene: TRBJ2-7; V gene: TRBV4-1; CDR3 length: 17; CDR3 protein: CASSQDQGTSGTYEQYF; CDR3 DNA: TGCGCCAGCAGCCAAGATCAAGGGACTAGTGGTACCTACGAGCAGTACTTC
clone size: few; D gene: -; J gene: TRBJ1-5; V gene: TRBV24-1; CDR3 length: 13; CDR3 protein: CATSDRANQPQHF; CDR3 DNA: TGTGCCACCAGTGACAGGGCGAATCAGCCCCAGCATTTT
clone size: many; D gene: -; J gene: TRBJ2-7; V gene: TRBV5-1; CDR3 length: 11; CDR3 protein: CASSLDYEQYF; CDR3 DNA: TGCGCCAGCAGCTTGGATTACGAGCAGTACTTC
clone size: few; D gene: TRBD1; J gene: TRBJ1-2; V gene: TRBV2; CDR3 length: 18; CDR3 protein: CASSGGRDTGWDSYGYTF; CDR3 DNA: TGTGCCAGCAGTGGCGGCCGGGACACGGGGTGGGACAGCTATGGCTACACCTTC
clone size: many; D gene: TRBD2; J gene: TRBJ2-1; V gene: TRBV10-3; CDR3 length: 16; CDR3 protein: CAISEEASGRSGEQFF; CDR3 DNA: TGTGCCATCAGTGAGGAGGCTAGCGGGAGATCGGGTGAGCAGTTCTTC
clone size: -; D gene: -; J gene: TRBJ2-1; V gene: TRBV6-5; CDR3 length: 15; CDR3 protein: CASSYITGSEGEQFF; CDR3 DNA: TGTGCCAGCAGTTACATTACAGGTTCAGAGGGTGAGCAGTTCTTC
clone size: many; D gene: -; J gene: TRBJ2-7; V gene: TRBV29-1; CDR3 length: 13; CDR3 protein: CSVEGGPPYEQYF; CDR3 DNA: TGCAGCGTTGAGGGAGGACCCCCCTACGAGCAGTACTTC
clone size: few; D gene: -; J gene: TRBJ2-1; V gene: TRBV4-1; CDR3 length: 13; CDR3 protein: CASSLKVENEQFF; CDR3 DNA: TGCGCCAGCAGCCTCAAAGTAGAGAATGAGCAGTTCTTC
clone size: many; D gene: -; J gene: TRBJ2-7; V gene: TRBV5-1; CDR3 length: 15; CDR3 protein: CASSPFWDLNYEQYF; CDR3 DNA: TGCGCCAGCAGCCCCTTTTGGGACCTCAACTACGAGCAGTACTTC
clone size: -; D gene: -; J gene: TRBJ1-2; V gene: TRBV6-5; CDR3 length: 14; CDR3 protein: CASSLVRGAWGYTF; CDR3 DNA: TGTGCCAGCAGTTTGGTCCGGGGGGCGTGGGGCTACACCTTC
clone size: many; D gene: -; J gene: TRBJ2-2; V gene: TRBV4-2; CDR3 length: 15; CDR3 protein: CASSQEWSLGRELFF; CDR3 DNA: TGTGCCAGCAGCCAAGAGTGGTCCTTGGGGAGAGAGCTGTTTTTT
clone size: many; D gene: TRBD1; J gene: TRBJ2-1; V gene: TRBV24-1; CDR3 length: 18; CDR3 protein: CATSGLTGADSSYNEQFF; CDR3 DNA: TGTGCCACCAGTGGTTTAACAGGGGCCGATTCCTCCTACAATGAGCAGTTCTTC
clone size: many; D gene: TRBD2; J gene: TRBJ2-1; V gene: TRBV20-1; CDR3 length: 16; CDR3 protein: CSARELRLAGGNEQFF; CDR3 DNA: TGCAGTGCTAGAGAACTCAGACTAGCGGGAGGTAATGAGCAGTTCTTC
clone size: many; D gene: -; J gene: TRBJ1-5; V gene: TRBV10-3; CDR3 length: 13; CDR3 protein: CAISESGNQPQHF; CDR3 DNA: TGTGCCATCAGTGAGTCAGGGAATCAGCCCCAGCATTTT
clone size: few; D gene: -; J gene: TRBJ1-5; V gene: TRBV4-1; CDR3 length: 13; CDR3 protein: CASSPGFIQPQHF; CDR3 DNA: TGCGCCAGCAGCCCCGGCTTTATCCAGCCCCAGCATTTT
clone size: few; D gene: -; J gene: TRBJ2-1; V gene: TRBV5-1; CDR3 length: 14; CDR3 protein: CASSLGTSDYEQFF; CDR3 DNA: TGCGCCAGCAGCTTGGGAACTAGTGACTATGAGCAGTTCTTC
clone size: many; D gene: TRBD1; J gene: TRBJ2-3; V gene: TRBV5-6; CDR3 length: 15; CDR3 protein: CASSKRQGITDTQYF; CDR3 DNA: TGTGCCAGCAGCAAAAGACAGGGTATAACAGATACGCAGTATTTT
clone size: few; D gene: -; J gene: TRBJ1-2; V gene: TRBV28; CDR3 length: 14; CDR3 protein: CASSSIPGNYGYTF; CDR3 DNA: TGTGCCAGCAGTTCCATCCCAGGGAACTATGGCTACACCTTC
clone size: many; D gene: -; J gene: TRBJ2-7; V gene: TRBV12-3/TRBV12-4; CDR3 length: 13; CDR3 protein: CASSLAWGYEQYF; CDR3 DNA: TGTGCCAGCAGTTTAGCATGGGGCTACGAGCAGTACTTC
clone size: many; D gene: -; J gene: TRBJ2-1; V gene: TRBV12-3/TRBV12-4; CDR3 length: 15; CDR3 protein: CASSQKRLLWYEQFF; CDR3 DNA: TGTGCCAGCAGCCAAAAGCGTCTTCTATGGTATGAGCAGTTCTTC
clone size: many; D gene: -; J gene: TRBJ2-2; V gene: TRBV20-1; CDR3 length: 14; CDR3 protein: CSAESHTNTGELFF; CDR3 DNA: TGCAGTGCCGAAAGCCACACGAACACCGGGGAGCTGTTTTTT
clone size: many; D gene: TRBD1; J gene: TRBJ1-5; V gene: TRBV12-3/TRBV12-4; CDR3 length: 16; CDR3 protein: CASSRDRAPSNQPQHF; CDR3 DNA: TGTGCCAGCAGCCGGGACAGGGCTCCTAGCAATCAGCCCCAGCATTTT
clone size: few; D gene: TRBD2; J gene: TRBJ2-4; V gene: TRBV2; CDR3 length: 18; CDR3 protein: CASSEAPAGVLAKNIQYF; CDR3 DNA: TGTGCCAGCAGTGAGGCTCCGGCGGGGGTTCTAGCCAAAAACATTCAGTACTTC
clone size: many; D gene: -; J gene: TRBJ2-1; V gene: TRBV9; CDR3 length: 15; CDR3 protein: CASSQGQIFYNEQFF; CDR3 DNA: TGTGCCAGCAGCCAAGGACAGATTTTTTACAATGAGCAGTTCTTC
clone size: -; D gene: -; J gene: TRBJ2-4; V gene: TRBV12-3/TRBV12-4; CDR3 length: 14; CDR3 protein: CASGLGGGKNIQYF; CDR3 DNA: TGTGCCAGCGGACTCGGAGGGGGCAAAAACATTCAGTACTTC
clone size: few; D gene: -; J gene: TRBJ1-5; V gene: TRBV20-1; CDR3 length: 14; CDR3 protein: CSALPREGNQPQHF; CDR3 DNA: TGCAGTGCTCTGCCCCGGGAGGGCAATCAGCCCCAGCATTTT
clone size: -; D gene: -; J gene: TRBJ2-1; V gene: TRBV7-8; CDR3 length: 15; CDR3 protein: CASSFLIPLYNEQFF; CDR3 DNA: TGTGCCAGCAGCTTCCTTATCCCCCTCTACAATGAGCAGTTCTTC
clone size: -; D gene: -; J gene: TRBJ1-2; V gene: TRBV29-1; CDR3 length: 14; CDR3 protein: CSVEFGQSSYGYTF; CDR3 DNA: TGCAGCGTTGAATTCGGACAGAGTAGCTATGGCTACACCTTC
clone size: many; D gene: -; J gene: TRBJ1-1; V gene: TRBV20-1; CDR3 length: 13; CDR3 protein: CSARSRVNTEAFF; CDR3 DNA: TGCAGTGCTAGATCCAGGGTTAACACTGAAGCTTTCTTT
clone size: few; D gene: TRBD2; J gene: TRBJ2-5; V gene: TRBV11-2; CDR3 length: 16; CDR3 protein: CASSLNSGGYQETQYF; CDR3 DNA: TGTGCCAGCAGCTTAAATAGCGGGGGGTACCAAGAGACCCAGTACTTC
clone size: few; D gene: TRBD2; J gene: TRBJ2-1; V gene: TRBV7-2; CDR3 length: 17; CDR3 protein: CASSLWGTSGRGNEQFF; CDR3 DNA: TGTGCCAGCAGCTTATGGGGGACTAGCGGGAGAGGCAATGAGCAGTTCTTC
clone size: few; D gene: -; J gene: TRBJ1-1; V gene: TRBV4-1; CDR3 length: 15; CDR3 protein: CASHSNTGIVTEAFF; CDR3 DNA: TGCGCCAGCCATTCGAACACAGGGATCGTGACTGAAGCTTTCTTT
clone size: few; D gene: -; J gene: TRBJ2-5; V gene: TRBV6-1; CDR3 length: 15; CDR3 protein: CASSEVHPGVETQYF; CDR3 DNA: TGTGCCAGCAGTGAGGTACACCCCGGCGTTGAGACCCAGTACTTC
clone size: -; D gene: -; J gene: TRBJ2-7; V gene: TRBV29-1; CDR3 length: 12; CDR3 protein: CSVARTEYEQYF; CDR3 DNA: TGCAGCGTCGCAAGGACAGAATACGAGCAGTACTTC
clone size: -; D gene: -; J gene: TRBJ2-7; V gene: TRBV20-1; CDR3 length: 14; CDR3 protein: CSARDQGEGYEQYF; CDR3 DNA: TGCAGTGCTAGAGATCAGGGTGAGGGCTACGAGCAGTACTTC
clone size: -; D gene: TRBD2; J gene: TRBJ2-7; V gene: TRBV6-5; CDR3 length: 19; CDR3 protein: CASSYPLAGGGSGRYEQYF; CDR3 DNA: TGTGCCAGCAGTTACCCGCTAGCGGGAGGGGGCTCCGGCCGCTACGAGCAGTACTTC
clone size: many; D gene: -; J gene: TRBJ1-4; V gene: TRBV29-1; CDR3 length: 13; CDR3 protein: CSAQGQSNEKLFF; CDR3 DNA: TGCAGCGCTCAGGGGCAGTCTAATGAAAAACTGTTTTTT
clone size: -; D gene: -; J gene: TRBJ2-1; V gene: TRBV5-1; CDR3 length: 15; CDR3 protein: CASRMVGGSYNEQFF; CDR3 DNA: TGCGCCAGCAGAATGGTGGGAGGCTCCTACAATGAGCAGTTCTTC
clone size: -; D gene: TRBD1; J gene: TRBJ1-4; V gene: TRBV7-7; CDR3 length: 16; CDR3 protein: CASSLLPGQGSEKLFF; CDR3 DNA: TGTGCCAGCAGCTTGTTGCCGGGACAGGGGTCTGAAAAACTGTTTTTT
clone size: -; D gene: -; J gene: TRBJ2-5; V gene: TRBV28; CDR3 length: 14; CDR3 protein: CASTVTGFGETQYF; CDR3 DNA: TGTGCCAGCACCGTTACGGGATTTGGAGAGACCCAGTACTTC
clone size: many; D gene: -; J gene: TRBJ1-2; V gene: TRBV25-1; CDR3 length: 12; CDR3 protein: CASSGGQGRYTF; CDR3 DNA: TGTGCCAGCAGTGGGGGGCAGGGCCGCTACACCTTC
clone size: -; D gene: TRBD2; J gene: TRBJ2-1; V gene: TRBV29-1; CDR3 length: 15; CDR3 protein: CSTRLLAGDNNEQFF; CDR3 DNA: TGCAGTACCAGGCTCCTAGCGGGAGATAACAATGAGCAGTTCTTC
clone size: -; D gene: TRBD1; J gene: TRBJ2-1; V gene: TRBV11-1; CDR3 length: 19; CDR3 protein: CASSPRQGGPLSSYNEQFF; CDR3 DNA: TGTGCCAGCAGCCCGCGACAGGGGGGTCCATTAAGCTCCTACAATGAGCAGTTCTTC
clone size: -; D gene: -; J gene: TRBJ1-3; V gene: TRBV25-1; CDR3 length: 18; CDR3 protein: CASRGLGGLGFSGNTIYF; CDR3 DNA: TGTGCCAGCAGGGGTCTCGGGGGTTTGGGCTTCTCTGGAAACACCATATATTTT
clone size: many; D gene: -; J gene: TRBJ2-3; V gene: TRBV3-1; CDR3 length: 15; CDR3 protein: CASSQAFVATDTQYF; CDR3 DNA: TGTGCCAGCAGCCAAGCCTTTGTTGCCACAGATACGCAGTATTTT
clone size: few; D gene: -; J gene: TRBJ1-4; V gene: TRBV20-1; CDR3 length: 13; CDR3 protein: CSAIWPTNEKLFF; CDR3 DNA: TGCAGTGCTATATGGCCAACTAATGAAAAACTGTTTTTT
clone size: many; D gene: TRBD2; J gene: TRBJ2-5; V gene: TRBV27; CDR3 length: 19; CDR3 protein: CASSRRLAGGGGRQETQYF; CDR3 DNA: TGTGCCAGCAGTAGACGGCTAGCGGGAGGGGGGGGTCGTCAAGAGACCCAGTACTTC
clone size: few; D gene: -; J gene: TRBJ2-1; V gene: TRBV12-3/TRBV12-4; CDR3 length: 14; CDR3 protein: CASSLAGGRYEQFF; CDR3 DNA: TGTGCCAGCAGTTTAGCGGGAGGAAGGTATGAGCAGTTCTTC